One and the same sample provided the 21 T cell receptor beta chains below, sequenced in a study of CD8+ T cells in alopecia areata. Investigators isolated RNA and reverse transcribed it into cDNA to act as the sequencing template. Here immunoSEQ multiplex PCR was the method, and the copy in TCRdb shows in-frame clones only, minus some. Of about 110,000 clones listed, over 55% are singletons. Sequencing input: NKG2D-low CD8+ T cells sorted from blood. All receptors derive from a human donor with alopecia areata.

The chain joins TRBV28 to TRBJ2-1, with a possible D match to TRBD2 (6 bases). Trimming removed 6 bases at V and 4 bases at J, with 22 bases between. CDR3 length: 17 residues. Germline assignment: CDR1 MDHEN and CDR2 SYDVKM. The CDR3 protein is CASRGVVAGGSYNEQFF. CDR3 nucleotides: TGTGCCAGCAGGGGTGTCGTGGCTGGAGGGTCGTACAATGAGCAGTTCTTC. Combining the CDR3 with reference TRBV28 and TRBJ2-1 gives the whole variable domain DVKVTQSSRYLVKRTGEKVFLECVQDMDHENMFWYRQDPGLGLRLIYFSYDVKMKEKGDIPEGYSVSREKKERFSLILESASTNQTSMYLCASRGVVAGGSYNEQFFGPGTRLTVL.

J is TRBJ1-1 and V is TRBV5-1; 8 positions agree with TRBD1. Germline loops: CDR1 SGHRS, CDR2 YFSETQ. Trimming took 4 bases from V and 4 from J; bases not matched to a gene: 6. The CDR3 has 14 amino acids. CDR3 sequence (DNA): TGCGCCAGCAGCACCGGACAGGGTGGCACTGAAGCTTTCTTT. This codes for CASSTGQGGTEAFF.

The chain links TRBV19 to TRBJ2-4, with TRBD2 matching over 8 bases. V shed 9 bases, J shed 2 bases, and the junction held 9 bases outside the gene matches. This CDR3 contains 15 residues. Germline V CDR1 and CDR2: LNHDA, SQIVND (reference sequence). Here the CDR3 DNA reads TGTGCCAGCTCAGCGGGAGAGGGGACCAAAAACATTCAGTACTTC. Translated: CASSAGEGTKNIQYF. The full variable domain, completed using reference TRBV19 and TRBJ2-4, is DGGITQSPKYLFRKEGQNVTLSCEQNLNHDAMYWYRQDPGQGLRLIYYSQIVNDFQKGDIAEGYSVSREKKESFPLTVTSAQKNPTAFYLCASSAGEGTKNIQYFGAGTRLSVL.

The count of this clone is one. This chain connects TRBV29-1 to TRBJ2-5; 13 nucleotides match TRBD2. The germline CDR1 and CDR2 sequences are SQVTM and ANQGSEA. The CDR3 length is 14 residues. Germline trimming cut 4 bases from V and 2 bases from J; bases unmatched to any gene: 1. The CDR3 bases are TGCAGCGTTGCGGGACTAGCGGGACAAGAGACCCAGTACTTC. The encoded protein is CSVAGLAGQETQYF.

The chain has TRBV28 and TRBJ2-7, with a tentative D call TRBD2 (6 bases). This CDR3 spans 18 amino acids. Trimming stripped 3 bases from V and 0 bases from J, with 21 bases between. Germline CDR1 is MDHEN and CDR2 is SYDVKM. CDR3 region: CASSFGWAPGLVSYEQYF. DNA of the CDR3: TGTGCCAGCAGTTTTGGTTGGGCTCCGGGACTCGTCTCCTACGAGCAGTACTTC.

This rearrangement joins TRBV28 to TRBJ2-1; weak D call: TRBD1 (6 bases). The germline CDR1 and CDR2 sequences are MDHEN and SYDVKM. The V end was cut by 10 bases, the J end by 5 bases, with 18 bases between. The CDR3 loop spans 14 amino acids. The CDR3 DNA reads as TGTGCCACTCGATCTCGGGACATACACAATGAGCAGTTCTTC. Amino acid sequence: CATRSRDIHNEQFF.

V and J are TRBV6-1 and TRBJ1-1; D gene unclear. Germline V gene lookup returns CDR1 MNHNS and CDR2 SASEGT. The CDR3 sequence is 12 residues long. The ends were cut back, 1 base at V and 5 bases at J, with 5 bases in the middle. CDR3 nucleotides: TGTGCCAGCAGTGAAGGGTTGACTGAAGCTTTCTTT. Translated: CASSEGLTEAFF.

This clone was picked up one time. This chain connects TRBV28 to TRBJ2-3, with TRBD2 identical over 14 bases. Unmatched junction bases numbered 11, after V lost 10 bases and J lost 2 bases. Germline assignment: CDR1 MDHEN and CDR2 SYDVKM. The CDR3 is 17 amino acids. CDR3 DNA: TGTGCCACACTGAGACTAGCGGGAGGGTTCCCCACAGATACGCAGTATTTT. This gives the protein CATLRLAGGFPTDTQYF.

This chain joins TRBV9 and TRBJ1-1, with D hard to call. The germline gives CDR1 SGDLS, CDR2 YYNGEE. V gave up 3 bases and J gave up 3 bases, with 21 bases separating them. This CDR3 contains 17 residues. Here the CDR3 reads CASSANSQAAKHTEAFF. CDR3 sequence (DNA): TGTGCCAGCAGCGCAAATAGTCAGGCAGCGAAGCACACTGAAGCTTTCTTT.

DNA of the CDR3: TGTGCCAGCAGTTACTATTGGGGGGAGAACAATGAGCAGTTCTTC. Protein: CASSYYWGENNEQFF. The chain links TRBV6-5 to TRBJ2-1, with D possibly being TRBD2 (6 bases). V lost 1 base and J 5 bases, leaving 12 bases between the germline ends. From germline, CDR1 is MNHEY and CDR2 SVGAGI. The CDR3 extends over 15 amino acids.

The chain recombines TRBV11-2 with TRBJ2-7, with D unresolved. Germline values: CDR1 SGHAT, CDR2 FQNNGV. The CDR3 has 12 residues. V gave up 4 bases and J gave up 4 bases, with 8 bases separating them. The CDR3 here is CASSYLLYEQYF. The DNA for the CDR3 is TGTGCCAGCAGCTACCTACTATACGAGCAGTACTTC.

This clone came up a few times. V is TRBV6-5 and J is TRBJ2-3; 7 nucleotides match TRBD2. The CDR3 contains 15 residues. Trimming cost V 6 bases and J 4 bases; bases outside gene matches: 10. The germline CDR1 and CDR2 sequences are MNHEY and SVGAGI. Here the CDR3 reads CASSSLAGESDTQYF. CDR3 sequence (DNA): TGTGCCAGCAGCTCCCTGGCGGGAGAATCAGATACGCAGTATTTT.

The chain couples TRBV14 to TRBJ2-7; D perhaps matches TRBD2 (6 bases). This CDR3 spans 15 amino acids. Germline-derived CDR1 and CDR2 are SGHDN and FVKESK. V was cut by 1 base and J by 2 bases, with 12 bases left in between. The DNA of the CDR3 is TGTGCCAGCAGCCAAGTGCCTAGCGCCACCTACGAGCAGTACTTC. Its translation: CASSQVPSATYEQYF.

The chain links TRBV19 to TRBJ2-7; D may correspond to TRBD1 or TRBD2 (5 bases each). The germline V gene encodes CDR1 LNHDA and CDR2 SQIVND (reference sequence). CDR3 length equals 15 residues. The ends were cut back, 3 bases at V and 4 bases at J, with 16 bases in the middle. CDR3 loop: CASSITGTVSYEQYF. CDR3 in DNA: TGTGCCAGTAGTATCACCGGGACCGTAAGTTACGAGCAGTACTTC.

This clone was seen once. The V call is TRBV27, the J call TRBJ2-1, with 7 bases aligning to TRBD1. CDR3 length: 14 residues. Trimming cost V 10 bases and J 0 bases; bases outside gene matches: 6. Germline CDR1 is MNHEY and CDR2 is SMNVEV (reference sequence). In DNA, the CDR3 is TGTGCCACCACAGGGACAGCCTCCTACAATGAGCAGTTCTTC. Amino acid sequence: CATTGTASYNEQFF.

This clone has only one observation. The rearrangement links TRBV13 to TRBJ2-1; D is possibly TRBD1 (7 bases). This CDR3 comprises 13 residues. In germline, CDR1 is PRHDT, CDR2 FYEKMQ (reference sequence). V lost 4 bases to trimming and J lost 10 bases, with 14 bases between them. Written as DNA, the CDR3 is TGTGCCAGCAGCTCCCGACAGGGAGGCGAGCAGTTCTTC. Protein product: CASSSRQGGEQFF.

The J gene is TRBJ2-5, the V gene TRBV4-1; TRBD2 aligns across 14 bases. Germline CDR1 MGHRA, CDR2 YSYEKL. This CDR3 contains 16 residues. V trimming: 3 bases; J trimming: 5 bases; junction bases outside the gene matches: 5. The CDR3 is CASSQGLAGDMETQYF. CDR3 DNA sequence: TGCGCCAGCAGCCAGGGACTAGCGGGGGACATGGAGACCCAGTACTTC.

This clone was seen more than once but under ten times. The chain has TRBV28 and TRBJ1-1, with D possibly TRBD1 on 5 matching bases. The V end was cut by 3 bases, the J end by 0 bases, with 8 bases between. Looked up from germline, CDR1 is MDHEN and CDR2 is SYDVKM. This CDR3 region has 14 residues. CDR3 bases: TGTGCCAGCAGTTTCGGGGGGATGAACACTGAAGCTTTCTTT. It yields the protein CASSFGGMNTEAFF. Full variable domain (missing parts from reference TRBV28 and TRBJ1-1): DVKVTQSSRYLVKRTGEKVFLECVQDMDHENMFWYRQDPGLGLRLIYFSYDVKMKEKGDIPEGYSVSREKKERFSLILESASTNQTSMYLCASSFGGMNTEAFFGQGTRLTVV.

The chain combines TRBV12-5 with TRBJ2-3; D ambiguous. The germline V and J ends were trimmed by 4 bases and 4 bases, with 15 bases remaining between them. Germline-derived CDR1 and CDR2 are LGHNT and FRNRAP. This CDR3 contains 15 residues. DNA for the CDR3: TGTGCTAGTGGTTACCCTGATCGCGAGGCAGATACGCAGTATTTT. Its protein product is CASGYPDREADTQYF.

The chain links TRBV12-5 to TRBJ1-1; D gene uncertain. Germline CDR1 and CDR2: LGHNT and FRNRAP. Between the trimmed V and J ends, which lost 0 bases and 5 bases, there was a span of 4 bases. The CDR3 has 12 amino acids. The CDR3 DNA reads TGTGCTAGTGGTTTGGTACGGACTGAAGCTTTCTTT. It yields the protein CASGLVRTEAFF.

This chain connects TRBV30 to TRBJ2-1; tentative D call: TRBD2 (6 bases). V was shortened by 4 bases and J by 5 bases, with 18 bases between the two germline ends. Germline CDR1 reads GTSNPN; CDR2 reads SVGIG (reference sequence). The length of the CDR3 is 15 residues. The CDR3 DNA reads TGTGCCTGGACACCCGGGGGAATGGGTCACAATGAGCAGTTCTTC. Translation gives CAWTPGGMGHNEQFF.